This TCR beta chain was found in a study of T cell changes during pregnancy in multiple sclerosis. Germline V CDR1 and CDR2: KGHSH, LQKENI. CDR3 length equals 12 residues. The ends were cut back, 2 bases at V and 12 bases at J, with 11 bases in the middle. Sequencing was performed with immunoSEQ multiplex PCR; in TCRdb, only in-frame clones are kept and a portion is missing. Among roughly 70,000 clones listed, about 92% were seen once. The sequencing here drew on peripheral blood, taken before pregnancy. This clonotype originated in a female donor with multiple sclerosis, enrolled in a pregnancy study. V gene TRBV18 combines with J gene TRBJ2-1; TRBD2 is a possible D gene (6 bases). The CDR3 here is CASSPGGRGQFF. The CDR3 nucleotides read TGTGCCAGCTCACCAGGAGGGCGCGGGCAGTTCTTC.